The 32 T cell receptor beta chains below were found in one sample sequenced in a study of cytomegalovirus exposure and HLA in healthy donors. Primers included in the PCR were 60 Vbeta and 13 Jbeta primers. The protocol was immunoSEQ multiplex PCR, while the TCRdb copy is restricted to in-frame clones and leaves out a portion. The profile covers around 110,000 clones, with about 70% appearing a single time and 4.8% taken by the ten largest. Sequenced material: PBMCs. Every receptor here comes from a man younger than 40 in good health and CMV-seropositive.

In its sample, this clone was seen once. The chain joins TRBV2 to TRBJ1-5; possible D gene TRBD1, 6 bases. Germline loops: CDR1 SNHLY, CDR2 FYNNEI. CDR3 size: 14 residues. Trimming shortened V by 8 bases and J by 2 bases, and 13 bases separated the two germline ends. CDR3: CASSREGGNQPQHF. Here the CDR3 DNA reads TGTGCCAGCTCCCGGGAGGGGGGCAATCAGCCCCAGCATTTT.

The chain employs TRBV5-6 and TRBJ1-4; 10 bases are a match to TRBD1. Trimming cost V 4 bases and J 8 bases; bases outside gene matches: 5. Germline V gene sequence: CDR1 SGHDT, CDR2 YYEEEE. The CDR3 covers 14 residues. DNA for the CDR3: TGTGCCAGCAGCCCGACAGGGGGCAGAGAAAAACTGTTTTTT. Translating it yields CASSPTGGREKLFF.

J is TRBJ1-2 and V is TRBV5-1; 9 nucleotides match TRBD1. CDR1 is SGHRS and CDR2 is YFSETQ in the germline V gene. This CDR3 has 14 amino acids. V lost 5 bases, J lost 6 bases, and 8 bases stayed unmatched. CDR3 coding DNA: TGCGCCAGCAGAAAGGACAGGGGAACGGATGGCTACACCTTC. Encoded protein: CASRKDRGTDGYTF.

The CDR3 nucleotides read TGTGCCAGCAGACCCGGACAGCACTACGAGCAGTACTTC. Protein: CASRPGQHYEQYF. The chain links TRBV28 to TRBJ2-7, with a possible D match to TRBD1 (6 bases). V gave up 6 bases and J gave up 3 bases, with 12 bases separating them. The CDR3 is 13 residues long. Germline V gene sequence: CDR1 MDHEN, CDR2 SYDVKM.

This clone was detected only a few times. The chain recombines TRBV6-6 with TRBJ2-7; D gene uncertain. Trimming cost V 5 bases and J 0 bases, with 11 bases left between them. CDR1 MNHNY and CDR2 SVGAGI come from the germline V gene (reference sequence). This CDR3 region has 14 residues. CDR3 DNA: TGTGCCAGCAGTATCGCAGGTCCCTCCTACGAGCAGTACTTC. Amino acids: CASSIAGPSYEQYF.

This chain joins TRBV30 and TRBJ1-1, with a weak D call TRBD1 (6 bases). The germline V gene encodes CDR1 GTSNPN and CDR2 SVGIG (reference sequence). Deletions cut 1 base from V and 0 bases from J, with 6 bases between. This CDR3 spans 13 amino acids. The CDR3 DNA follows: TGTGCCTGGAGTGGGGACATGAACACTGAAGCTTTCTTT. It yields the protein CAWSGDMNTEAFF.

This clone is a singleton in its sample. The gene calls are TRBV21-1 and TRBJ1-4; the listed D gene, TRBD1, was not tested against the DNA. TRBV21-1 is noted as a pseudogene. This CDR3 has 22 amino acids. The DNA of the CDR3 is TGTGCCAGCAGCAAAGTTCGACGACCCGACAGGAACCTGTCCGAACAGAATGAAAAACTGTTTTTT. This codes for CASSKVRRPDRNLSEQNEKLFF.

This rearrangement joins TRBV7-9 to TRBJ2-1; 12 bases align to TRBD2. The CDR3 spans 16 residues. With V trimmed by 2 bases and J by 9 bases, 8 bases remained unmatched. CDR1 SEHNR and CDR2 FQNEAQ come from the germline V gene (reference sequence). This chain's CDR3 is CASSLNLGLAGTEQFF. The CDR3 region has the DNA TGTGCCAGCAGCTTAAATCTAGGACTAGCGGGGACTGAGCAGTTCTTC.

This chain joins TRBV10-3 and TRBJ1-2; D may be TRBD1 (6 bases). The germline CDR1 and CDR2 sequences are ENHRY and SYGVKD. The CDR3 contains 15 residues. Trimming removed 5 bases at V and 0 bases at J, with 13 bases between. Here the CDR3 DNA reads TGTGCCATCAGTTGGACAGCTGCTACTAACTATGGCTACACCTTC. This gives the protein CAISWTAATNYGYTF.

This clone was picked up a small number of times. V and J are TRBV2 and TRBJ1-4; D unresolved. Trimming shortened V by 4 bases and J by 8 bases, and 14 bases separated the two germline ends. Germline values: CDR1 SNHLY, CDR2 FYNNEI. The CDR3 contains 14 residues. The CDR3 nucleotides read TGTGCCAGCAGTGTCGGTTCGAGAGGGGAAAAACTGTTTTTT. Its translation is CASSVGSRGEKLFF. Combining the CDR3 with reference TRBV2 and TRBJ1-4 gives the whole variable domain EPEVTQTPSHQVTQMGQEVILRCVPISNHLYFYWYRQILGQKVEFLVSFYNNEISEKSEIFDDQFSVERPDGSNFTLKIRSTKLEDSAMYFCASSVGSRGEKLFFGSGTQLSVL.

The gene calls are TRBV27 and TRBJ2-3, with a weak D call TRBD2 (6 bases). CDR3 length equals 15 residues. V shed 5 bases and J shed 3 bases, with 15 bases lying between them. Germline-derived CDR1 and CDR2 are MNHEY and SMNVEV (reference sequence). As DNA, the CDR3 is TGTGCCAGCAGTAAAAGGGTGGGGAGGACAGATACGCAGTATTTT. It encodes CASSKRVGRTDTQYF.

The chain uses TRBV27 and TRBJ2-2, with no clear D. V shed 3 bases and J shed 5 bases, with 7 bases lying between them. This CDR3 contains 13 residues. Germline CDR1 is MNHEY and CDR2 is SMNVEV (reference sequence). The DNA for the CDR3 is TGTGCCAGCAGTTTGGGCAGGACCGGGGAGCTGTTTTTT. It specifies CASSLGRTGELFF.

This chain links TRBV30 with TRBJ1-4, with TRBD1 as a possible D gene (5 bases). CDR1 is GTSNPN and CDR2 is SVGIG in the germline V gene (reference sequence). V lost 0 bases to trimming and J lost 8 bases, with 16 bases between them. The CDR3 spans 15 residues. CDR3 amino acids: CAWSVGAGLREKLFF. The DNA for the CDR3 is TGTGCCTGGAGTGTAGGAGCAGGGTTGAGGGAAAAACTGTTTTTT. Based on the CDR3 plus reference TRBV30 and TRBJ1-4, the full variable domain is SQTIHQWPATLVQPVGSPLSLECTVEGTSNPNLYWYRQAAGRGLQLLFYSVGIGQISSEVPQNLSASRPQDRQFILSSKKLLLSDSGFYLCAWSVGAGLREKLFFGSGTQLSVL.

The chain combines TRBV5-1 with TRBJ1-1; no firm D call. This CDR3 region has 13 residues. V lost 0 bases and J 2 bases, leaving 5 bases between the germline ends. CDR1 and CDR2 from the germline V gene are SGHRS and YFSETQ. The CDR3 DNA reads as TGCGCCAGCAGCTTGGGAACTAACACTGAAGCTTTCTTT. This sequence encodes CASSLGTNTEAFF. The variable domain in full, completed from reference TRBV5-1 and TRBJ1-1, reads KAGVTQTPRYLIKTRGQQVTLSCSPISGHRSVSWYQQTPGQGLQFLFEYFSETQRNKGNFPGRFSGRQFSNSRSEMNVSTLELGDSALYLCASSLGTNTEAFFGQGTRLTVV.

CDR3 protein: CASSLAIAGGQETQYF. CDR3 DNA: TGTGCCAGCAGCTTAGCTATAGCGGGGGGCCAAGAGACCCAGTACTTC. V and J are TRBV7-9 and TRBJ2-5, with 10 bases fitting TRBD2. With 0 bases clipped from V and 1 base from J, the junction kept 2 bases outside the gene matches. Germline CDR1 is SEHNR and CDR2 is FQNEAQ (reference sequence). The CDR3 totals 16 residues.

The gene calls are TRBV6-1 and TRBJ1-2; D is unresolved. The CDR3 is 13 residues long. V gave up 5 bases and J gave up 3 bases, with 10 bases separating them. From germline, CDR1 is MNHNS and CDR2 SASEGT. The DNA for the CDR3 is TGTGCCAGCAGTCCCACCGCGGACTATGGCTACACCTTC. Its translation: CASSPTADYGYTF.

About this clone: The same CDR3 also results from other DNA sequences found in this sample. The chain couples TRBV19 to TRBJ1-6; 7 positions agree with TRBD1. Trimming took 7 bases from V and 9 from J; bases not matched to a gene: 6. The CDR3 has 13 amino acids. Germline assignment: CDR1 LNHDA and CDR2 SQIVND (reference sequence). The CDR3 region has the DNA TGTGCCAGTATCGGGACAGCGGGTTCACCCCTCCACTTT. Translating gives CASIGTAGSPLHF.

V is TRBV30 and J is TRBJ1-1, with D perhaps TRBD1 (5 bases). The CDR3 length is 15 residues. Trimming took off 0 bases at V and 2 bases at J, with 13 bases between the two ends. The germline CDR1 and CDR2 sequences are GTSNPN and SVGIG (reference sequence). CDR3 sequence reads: CAWSVTGVSNTEAFF. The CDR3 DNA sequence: TGTGCCTGGAGTGTAACGGGGGTCTCCAACACTGAAGCTTTCTTT.

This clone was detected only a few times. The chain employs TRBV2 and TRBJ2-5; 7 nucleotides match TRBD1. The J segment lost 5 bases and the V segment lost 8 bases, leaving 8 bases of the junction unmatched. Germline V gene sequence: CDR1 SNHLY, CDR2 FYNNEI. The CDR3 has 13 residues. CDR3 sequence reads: CASLQGPWETQYF. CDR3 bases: TGTGCCAGCTTACAGGGGCCATGGGAGACCCAGTACTTC.

CDR3 DNA sequence: TGTGCCAGCAGCTCTCCAGGGTACCCAGATACGCAGTATTTT. This encodes CASSSPGYPDTQYF. The V and J genes are TRBV5-4 and TRBJ2-3, with D maybe TRBD1 (5 bases). The CDR3 runs 14 residues. Trimming took off 3 bases at V and 4 bases at J, with 12 bases between the two ends. The germline CDR1 and CDR2 sequences are SGHNT and YYREEE (reference sequence). Looking up the rest from reference TRBV5-4 and TRBJ2-3 gives the full variable domain: ETGVTQSPTHLIKTRGQQVTLRCSSQSGHNTVSWYQQALGQGPQFIFQYYREEENGRGNFPPRFSGLQFPNYSSELNVNALELDDSALYLCASSSPGYPDTQYFGPGTRLTVL.

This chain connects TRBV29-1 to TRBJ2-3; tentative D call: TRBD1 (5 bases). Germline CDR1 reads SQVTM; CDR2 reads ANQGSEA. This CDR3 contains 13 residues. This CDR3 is CAQRQGGTDTQYF. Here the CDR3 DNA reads TGCGCTCAAAGGCAGGGTGGCACAGATACGCAGTATTTT.

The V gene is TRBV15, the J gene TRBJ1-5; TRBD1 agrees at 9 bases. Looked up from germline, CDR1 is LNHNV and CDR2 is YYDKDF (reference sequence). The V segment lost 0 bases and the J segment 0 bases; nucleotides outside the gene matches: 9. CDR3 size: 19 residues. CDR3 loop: CATSRDGGQGDYSNQPQHF. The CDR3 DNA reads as TGTGCCACCAGCAGAGATGGGGGACAGGGAGATTATAGCAATCAGCCCCAGCATTTT.

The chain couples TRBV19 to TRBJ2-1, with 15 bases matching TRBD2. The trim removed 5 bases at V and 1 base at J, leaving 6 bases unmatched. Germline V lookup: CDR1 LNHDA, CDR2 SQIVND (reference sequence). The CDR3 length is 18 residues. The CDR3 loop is CASSLGLAGGFSYNEQFF. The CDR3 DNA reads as TGTGCCAGTAGTTTGGGACTAGCGGGGGGTTTTTCCTACAATGAGCAGTTCTTC.

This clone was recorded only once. The CDR3 here is CASSPYGLYTEAFF. The CDR3 nucleotides read TGTGCCAGCAGTCCGTATGGACTCTACACTGAAGCTTTCTTT. V is TRBV6-5 and J is TRBJ1-1; D unresolved. There are 14 residues in the CDR3. From germline, CDR1 is MNHEY and CDR2 SVGAGI. V was clipped by 5 bases and J by 3 bases, with 13 bases between them.

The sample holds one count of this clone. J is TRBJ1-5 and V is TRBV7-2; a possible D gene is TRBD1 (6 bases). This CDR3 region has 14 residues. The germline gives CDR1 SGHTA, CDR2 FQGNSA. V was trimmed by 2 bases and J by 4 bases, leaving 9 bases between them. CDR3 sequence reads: CASSLSQGNQPQHF. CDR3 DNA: TGTGCCAGCAGCTTAAGTCAGGGGAATCAGCCCCAGCATTTT.

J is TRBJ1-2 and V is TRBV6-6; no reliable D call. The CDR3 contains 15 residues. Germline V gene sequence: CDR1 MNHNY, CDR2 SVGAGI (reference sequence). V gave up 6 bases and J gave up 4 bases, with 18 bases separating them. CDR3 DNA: TGTGCCAGCAGACCCGGTCGAGGGAGCTCCTATGGCTACACCTTC. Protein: CASRPGRGSSYGYTF.

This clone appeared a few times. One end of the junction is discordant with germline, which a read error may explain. CDR3 protein: CASSQGGQGIYGYPF. The DNA of the CDR3 is TGCGCCAGCAGTCAGGGGGGACAGGGCATCTATGGCTACCCCTTC. The chain joins TRBV23-1 to TRBJ1-2, with TRBD1 matching 9 bases. TRBV23-1 is an ORF, with its function uncertain. The CDR3 contains 15 residues.

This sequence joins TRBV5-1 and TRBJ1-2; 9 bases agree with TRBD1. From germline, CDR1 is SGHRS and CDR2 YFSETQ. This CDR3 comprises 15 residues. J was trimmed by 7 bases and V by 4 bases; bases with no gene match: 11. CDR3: CASSPFRDRDAGYTF. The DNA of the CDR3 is TGCGCCAGCAGCCCGTTCCGGGACAGGGACGCTGGCTACACCTTC.

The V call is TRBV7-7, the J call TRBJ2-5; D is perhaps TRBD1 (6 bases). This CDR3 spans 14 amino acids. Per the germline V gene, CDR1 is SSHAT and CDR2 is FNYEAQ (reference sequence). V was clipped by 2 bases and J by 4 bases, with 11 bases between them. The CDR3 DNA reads TGTGCCAGCAGCTTAACAGGGATAGGAGAGACCCAGTACTTC. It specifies CASSLTGIGETQYF. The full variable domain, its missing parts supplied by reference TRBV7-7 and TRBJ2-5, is GAGVSQSPRYKVTKRGQDVTLRCDPISSHATLYWYQQALGQGPEFLTYFNYEAQPDKSGLPSDRFSAERPEGSISTLTIQRTEQRDSAMYRCASSLTGIGETQYFGPGTRLLVL.

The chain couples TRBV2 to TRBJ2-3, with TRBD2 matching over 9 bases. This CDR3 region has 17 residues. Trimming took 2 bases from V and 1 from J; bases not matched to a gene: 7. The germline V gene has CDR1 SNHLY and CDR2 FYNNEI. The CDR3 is CASSELGRGGGTDTQYF. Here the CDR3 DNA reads TGTGCCAGCAGTGAACTGGGGCGGGGGGGCGGCACAGATACGCAGTATTTT.

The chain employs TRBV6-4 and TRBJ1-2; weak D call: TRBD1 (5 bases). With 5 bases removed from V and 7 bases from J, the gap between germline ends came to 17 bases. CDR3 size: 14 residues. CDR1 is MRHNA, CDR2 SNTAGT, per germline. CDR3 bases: TGTGCCAGCAGTACCCTCCAGGAGGGGTTTGGCTACACCTTC. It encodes CASSTLQEGFGYTF.

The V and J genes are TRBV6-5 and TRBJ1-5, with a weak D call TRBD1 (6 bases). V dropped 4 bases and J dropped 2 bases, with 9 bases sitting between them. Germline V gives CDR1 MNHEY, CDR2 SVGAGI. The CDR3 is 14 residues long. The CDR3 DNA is TGTGCCAGCAGTTTAGGGGGGGGCAATCAGCCCCAGCATTTT. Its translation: CASSLGGGNQPQHF.